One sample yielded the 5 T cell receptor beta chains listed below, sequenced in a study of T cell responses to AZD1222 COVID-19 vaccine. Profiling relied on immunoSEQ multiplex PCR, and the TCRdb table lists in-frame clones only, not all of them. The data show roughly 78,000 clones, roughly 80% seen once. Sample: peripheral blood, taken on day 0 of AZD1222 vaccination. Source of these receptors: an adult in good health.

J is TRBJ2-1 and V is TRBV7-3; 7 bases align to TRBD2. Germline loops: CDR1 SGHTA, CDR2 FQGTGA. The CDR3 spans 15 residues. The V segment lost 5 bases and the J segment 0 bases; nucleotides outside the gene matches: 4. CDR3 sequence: CASSPGLSSYNEQFF. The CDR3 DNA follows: TGTGCCAGCAGCCCGGGACTATCCTCCTACAATGAGCAGTTCTTC.

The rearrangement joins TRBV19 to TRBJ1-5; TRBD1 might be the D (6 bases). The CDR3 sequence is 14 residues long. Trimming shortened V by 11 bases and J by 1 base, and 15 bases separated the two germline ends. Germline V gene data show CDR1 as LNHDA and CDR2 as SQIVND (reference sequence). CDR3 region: CASRDQGSNQPQHF. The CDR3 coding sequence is TGTGCCTCCCGAGACCAGGGGAGCAATCAGCCCCAGCATTTT.

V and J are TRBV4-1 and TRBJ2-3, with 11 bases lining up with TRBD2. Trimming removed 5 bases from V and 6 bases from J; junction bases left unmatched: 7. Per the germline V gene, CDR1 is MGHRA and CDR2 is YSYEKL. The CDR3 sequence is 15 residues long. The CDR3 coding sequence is TGCGCCAGCAGCGAAGGGACTAGCGGAGGTGATACGCAGTATTTT. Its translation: CASSEGTSGGDTQYF.

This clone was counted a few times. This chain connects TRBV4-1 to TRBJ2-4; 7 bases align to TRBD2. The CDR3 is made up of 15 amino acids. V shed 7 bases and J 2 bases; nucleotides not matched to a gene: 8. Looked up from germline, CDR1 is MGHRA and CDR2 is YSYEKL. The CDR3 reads CASTPERDPKNIQYF. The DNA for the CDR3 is TGCGCCAGCACCCCAGAGCGGGATCCCAAAAACATTCAGTACTTC.

In DNA form, the CDR3 reads TGTGCCTGGAATGGGCCGGGGAGGCAAGAGACCCAGTACTTC. Translated: CAWNGPGRQETQYF. V and J are TRBV30 and TRBJ2-5; D possibly corresponds to TRBD2 (6 bases). CDR1 GTSNPN and CDR2 SVGIG come from the germline V gene (reference sequence). Trimming stripped 4 bases from V and 2 bases from J, with 14 bases between. This CDR3 is built from 14 residues. Full variable domain (missing parts from reference TRBV30 and TRBJ2-5): SQTIHQWPATLVQPVGSPLSLECTVEGTSNPNLYWYRQAAGRGLQLLFYSVGIGQISSEVPQNLSASRPQDRQFILSSKKLLLSDSGFYLCAWNGPGRQETQYFGPGTRLLVL.